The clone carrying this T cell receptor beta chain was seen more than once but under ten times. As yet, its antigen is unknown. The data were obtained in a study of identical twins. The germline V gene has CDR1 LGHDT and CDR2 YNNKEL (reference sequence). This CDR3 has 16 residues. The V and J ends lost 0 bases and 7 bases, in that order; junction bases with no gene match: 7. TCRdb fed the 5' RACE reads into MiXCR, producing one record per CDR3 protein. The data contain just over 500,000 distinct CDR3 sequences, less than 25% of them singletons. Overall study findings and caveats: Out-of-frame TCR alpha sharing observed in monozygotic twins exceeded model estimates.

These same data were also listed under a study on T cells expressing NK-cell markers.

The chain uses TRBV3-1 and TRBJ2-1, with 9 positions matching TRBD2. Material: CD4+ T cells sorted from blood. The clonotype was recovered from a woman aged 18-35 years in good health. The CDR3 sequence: CASSQEGGRAENEQFF. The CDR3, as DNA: TGTGCCAGCAGCCAAGAGGGCGGGAGGGCAGAAAATGAGCAGTTCTTC.